This T cell receptor beta chain was identified in a study of blood T cell repertoires in COVID-19. Across the study: Italy, Spain and the United States were the sources of the convalescent and acute COVID-19 samples. PBMCs, B-cell-depleted T cells, or T cells provided the cDNA or gDNA that made up the material.

CDR3 length equals 15 residues. Deletions cut 4 bases from V and 5 bases from J, with 16 bases between. In the source study's methods: The assay estimated nucleated cells by amplifying reference gene primers. Some clones are missing from TCRdb's copy, which holds only in-frame ones; the method was immunoSEQ multiplex PCR. The V and J calls and the clone size are those of that table, but D and trimming were determined from the DNA. The sample consists of about 100,000 clones, 85% of them appearing once. The chain recombines TRBV5-3 with TRBJ1-5; TRBD1 is a possible D gene (6 bases). TRBV5-3 is an ORF for which the function is uncertain. The source of this sequence is a human donor in a cohort sampled during active COVID-19. Sequenced sample: peripheral blood. This CDR3 reads CARSPMGDTDQPQHF. Written as DNA, the CDR3 is TGTGCCAGAAGCCCGATGGGGGACACTGATCAGCCCCAGCATTTT.